What follows are 26 T cell receptor beta chains derived from one specimen sequenced in a study of cytotoxic CD8 clonotypes in ibrutinib-treated CLL (dated by TCRdb to 2020 to 2023). The receptor library was made with the immunoSEQ multiplex PCR assay. TCRdb mirrors the immuneACCESS table, restricted to in-frame sequences. Some clones are absent from its copies; in checked studies, under half trace to an unresolved V gene, and the reason for the others is unknown. This sample gives under 150,000 clones in total; around four fifths of them show up just once. The ten largest clones take up 2.5% to 3.5% of the sample. What this sample's time point label stands for: around 2 years on ibrutinib. The specimen was PBMCs, collected after 24 months of ibrutinib treatment. Receptors originate from a human donor with chronic lymphocytic leukemia.

The rearrangement joins TRBV2 to TRBJ1-1; maybe TRBD1 (5 bases). The germline V gene has CDR1 SNHLY and CDR2 FYNNEI. The CDR3 extends over 14 amino acids. Trimming removed 2 bases at V and 2 bases at J, with 9 bases between. CDR3 nucleotide sequence: TGTGCCAGCAGTGAATGGGGGACTAACACTGAAGCTTTCTTT. Amino acids: CASSEWGTNTEAFF.

The chain uses TRBV9 and TRBJ1-6; TRBD1 is a possible D gene (5 bases). CDR1 and CDR2 (germline): SGDLS, YYNGEE. CDR3 length: 14 amino acids. V was trimmed by 2 bases and J by 9 bases, leaving 12 bases between them. CDR3 bases: TGTGCCAGCAGCGTGGGGGATCCTAGTTCACCCCTCCACTTT. It encodes CASSVGDPSSPLHF. The variable domain in full, completed from reference TRBV9 and TRBJ1-6, reads DSGVTQTPKHLITATGQRVTLRCSPRSGDLSVYWYQQSLDQGLQFLIQYYNGEERAKGNILERFSAQQFPDLHSELNLSSLELGDSALYFCASSVGDPSSPLHFGNGTRLTVT.

The J gene is TRBJ1-2, the V gene TRBV4-1; 10 nucleotides agree with TRBD1. V was clipped by 3 bases and J by 7 bases; unmatched bases: 5. The CDR3 runs 14 residues. Germline CDR1 and CDR2: MGHRA and YSYEKL. CDR3 residues: CASSQTGGASGYTF. The CDR3 nucleotides are TGCGCCAGCAGCCAGACAGGGGGCGCGTCTGGCTACACCTTC.

The rearrangement joins TRBV25-1 to TRBJ2-5, with D possibly TRBD1 on 6 matching bases. Trimming shortened V by 7 bases and J by 5 bases, and 14 bases separated the two germline ends. Germline V lookup: CDR1 MGHDK, CDR2 SYGVNS. CDR3 length: 13 residues. In DNA form, the CDR3 reads TGTGCCAGCACCCGAGCAGGGGAGGAGACCCAGTACTTC. This sequence encodes CASTRAGEETQYF.

This clone was counted only a few times. The chain couples TRBV4-3 to TRBJ2-5; D gene ambiguous. V shed 4 bases and J shed 0 bases, with 9 bases lying between them. From germline, CDR1 is LGHNA and CDR2 YSLEER. The CDR3 has 14 residues. In nucleotides, the CDR3 is TGCGCCAGCAGCCCTTTTCCTAACCAAGAGACCCAGTACTTC. Translated: CASSPFPNQETQYF.

V usage is TRBV11-2 and J usage is TRBJ2-3; 9 bases match TRBD1. Germline assignment: CDR1 SGHAT and CDR2 FQNNGV. After removal of 5 bases from V and 0 bases from J, the junction contained 9 bases not matched to a gene. CDR3 size: 17 residues. In DNA, the CDR3 is TGTGCCAGCAGCCAACCCCCGGACAGGGGAAGCACAGATACGCAGTATTTT. Translating it yields CASSQPPDRGSTDTQYF.

CDR3 residues: CASSVQGSRNTDTQYF. In nucleotides, the CDR3 is TGTGCCAGCAGCGTTCAAGGGTCCAGAAACACAGATACGCAGTATTTT. J is TRBJ2-3 and V is TRBV9; D not resolved. V was clipped by 2 bases and J by 2 bases, with 15 bases between them. Per the germline V gene, CDR1 is SGDLS and CDR2 is YYNGEE. This CDR3 has 16 amino acids.

The chain uses TRBV7-2 and TRBJ2-7; 7 nucleotides agree with TRBD1. Losses at the gene ends were 6 bases for V and 3 bases for J; bases not matched to a gene: 8. This CDR3 is 14 amino acids long. Germline V gives CDR1 SGHTA, CDR2 FQGNSA. Here the CDR3 reads CASRTGTDIYEQYF. The CDR3 nucleotides read TGTGCCAGCAGAACCGGGACAGACATCTACGAGCAGTACTTC.

The chain couples TRBV19 to TRBJ2-3; D remains unclear. V shed 0 bases and J shed 4 bases, with 11 bases lying between them. CDR3 length equals 15 residues. Germline V gene lookup returns CDR1 LNHDA and CDR2 SQIVND (reference sequence). CDR3 sequence reads: CASSIEVVGPDTQYF. The CDR3 DNA follows: TGTGCCAGTAGTATAGAGGTTGTGGGCCCAGATACGCAGTATTTT.

The V call is TRBV5-1, the J call TRBJ2-7, with 7 positions matching TRBD1. The germline V gene has CDR1 SGHRS and CDR2 YFSETQ. This CDR3 comprises 15 residues. The junction had 9 bases not matched to a gene; V was cut back by 1 base and J by 5 bases. The CDR3 region is CASSLPGQVRNEQYF. In DNA form, the CDR3 reads TGCGCCAGCAGCTTGCCTGGACAGGTCCGGAACGAGCAGTACTTC.

The CDR3, as DNA: TGTGCCAGCAGCTTAACCCTTCTGTCCGGTGAGCAGTTCTTC. Encoded protein: CASSLTLLSGEQFF. The chain carries TRBV7-3 and TRBJ2-1; D is unclear. Trimming removed 0 bases from V and 9 bases from J, with 12 bases in between. This CDR3 is built from 14 residues. Germline V gives CDR1 SGHTA, CDR2 FQGTGA. Variable domain in full (rest from reference TRBV7-3 and TRBJ2-1): GAGVSQTPSNKVTEKGKYVELRCDPISGHTALYWYRQSLGQGPEFLIYFQGTGAADDSGLPNDRFFAVRPEGSVSTLKIQRTERGDSAVYLCASSLTLLSGEQFFGPGTRLTVL.

V is TRBV19 and J is TRBJ1-3; D gene unclear. Trimming stripped 8 bases from V and 0 bases from J, with 11 bases between. Looked up from germline, CDR1 is LNHDA and CDR2 is SQIVND (reference sequence). This CDR3 spans 14 amino acids. The DNA of the CDR3 is TGTGCCAGTCACGCGGGCGTCTCTGGAAACACCATATATTTT. Translation: CASHAGVSGNTIYF.

This clone has just one count. The chain combines TRBV7-2 with TRBJ2-7, with D perhaps TRBD2 (5 bases). Germline assignment: CDR1 SGHTA and CDR2 FQGNSA. Trimming took off 2 bases at V and 2 bases at J, with 13 bases between the two ends. CDR3 length: 15 residues. CDR3 loop: CASSLNFGGTYEQYF. The CDR3 DNA sequence: TGTGCCAGCAGCTTAAATTTCGGAGGAACCTACGAGCAGTACTTC.

This clone is a singleton in its sample. V gene TRBV29-1 combines with J gene TRBJ2-7; 11 nucleotides match TRBD1. Germline values: CDR1 SQVTM, CDR2 ANQGSEA. This CDR3 contains 17 residues. Unmatched junction bases numbered 9, after V lost 1 base and J lost 1 base. DNA of the CDR3: TGCAGCGTTGAAGGGGGTCCCGGACAGGGGGCGTCCTACGAGCAGTACTTC. Protein: CSVEGGPGQGASYEQYF.

The V call is TRBV7-2, the J call TRBJ2-6, with D tentatively TRBD1 (5 bases). CDR1 SGHTA and CDR2 FQGNSA come from the germline V gene. The ends were cut back, 2 bases at V and 0 bases at J, with 14 bases in the middle. The CDR3 is 18 amino acids. CDR3 DNA: TGTGCCAGCAGCTTATTCCCAGGGCGCATCTCTGGGGCCAACGTCCTGACTTTC. Amino acids: CASSLFPGRISGANVLTF.

This chain links TRBV11-3 with TRBJ2-3; TRBD1 might be the D (5 bases). Germline lookup yields CDR1 SGHNT and CDR2 YENEEA. V lost 0 bases and J lost 1, with 14 bases in between. The CDR3 runs to 17 residues. The CDR3 sequence is CASSLDGAGWGTDTQYF. The CDR3, as DNA: TGTGCCAGCAGCTTAGATGGGGCAGGCTGGGGCACAGATACGCAGTATTTT.

This rearrangement joins TRBV5-4 to TRBJ2-1; D is possibly TRBD1 (6 bases). Germline V gene lookup returns CDR1 SGHNT and CDR2 YYREEE (reference sequence). With 0 bases removed from V and 4 bases from J, the gap between germline ends came to 14 bases. The CDR3 is made up of 16 amino acids. The CDR3 sequence is CASSLGDTGMYNEQFF. As DNA, the CDR3 is TGTGCCAGCAGCTTGGGGGACACGGGAATGTACAATGAGCAGTTCTTC.

To note about this clone: The same CDR3 arises from other DNA sequences in this sample as well. The chain has TRBV10-3 and TRBJ2-7; possibly TRBD1 for D (7 bases). Trimming took 8 bases from V and 4 from J, leaving 12 bases between them. Germline values: CDR1 ENHRY, CDR2 SYGVKD. CDR3 length: 12 residues. CDR3 DNA sequence: TGTGCCATCTCGGAGGGGGCTTACGAGCAGTACTTC. Its protein product is CAISEGAYEQYF.

The gene calls are TRBV2 and TRBJ1-2; D not certain. Per the germline V gene, CDR1 is SNHLY and CDR2 is FYNNEI. V was pared by 3 bases and J by 8 bases, with 13 bases between. The CDR3 runs to 13 residues. DNA of the CDR3: TGTGCCAGCAGTGAGACCGACATCTGGGGCTACACCTTC. Its translation is CASSETDIWGYTF.

This sequence joins TRBV19 and TRBJ1-2, with D possibly being TRBD1 (6 bases). The germline V gene has CDR1 LNHDA and CDR2 SQIVND (reference sequence). The CDR3 spans 17 residues. V lost 5 bases and J lost 1, with 20 bases in between. This chain's CDR3 is CASSSGGVGGINYGYTF. CDR3 coding DNA: TGTGCCAGTAGTTCGGGGGGCGTAGGAGGGATTAACTATGGCTACACCTTC.

This clone turned up a few times. The rearrangement uses TRBV4-3 and TRBJ1-2; D unclear. Looked up from germline, CDR1 is LGHNA and CDR2 is YSLEER. V was shortened by 0 bases and J by 3 bases, with 8 bases between the two germline ends. This CDR3 is built from 14 residues. Here the CDR3 DNA reads TGCGCCAGCAGCCAAGACAGCGGGTACTATGGCTACACCTTC. It is translated as CASSQDSGYYGYTF.

This sequence joins TRBV10-1 and TRBJ2-5; 8 positions match TRBD1. Germline V gene sequence: CDR1 WNHNN, CDR2 SYGVQD (reference sequence). This CDR3 is built from 14 residues. J gave up 4 bases and V 6 bases, and 7 bases lay outside the gene matches. CDR3 sequence: CASSDPGQGETQYF. The CDR3 DNA reads TGCGCCAGCAGCGACCCCGGACAGGGAGAGACCCAGTACTTC.

V and J are TRBV6-1 and TRBJ1-1; possibly TRBD1 for D (5 bases). V was trimmed by 8 bases and J by 4 bases, leaving 14 bases between them. Germline CDR1 reads MNHNS; CDR2 reads SASEGT. The CDR3 extends over 13 amino acids. CDR3 nucleotide sequence: TGTGCCAGCGATCTGGGGGGGTTCACTGAAGCTTTCTTT. Translated: CASDLGGFTEAFF.

The chain carries TRBV9 and TRBJ1-1; D call uncertain. Trimming left V 2 bases short and J 5 bases short, with 13 bases between. Germline-derived CDR1 and CDR2 are SGDLS and YYNGEE. The CDR3 loop spans 14 amino acids. The CDR3 nucleotides read TGTGCCAGCAGCGTCACATCAGGACGAACTGAAGCTTTCTTT. This sequence encodes CASSVTSGRTEAFF. The full variable domain, rest sourced from reference TRBV9 and TRBJ1-1, is DSGVTQTPKHLITATGQRVTLRCSPRSGDLSVYWYQQSLDQGLQFLIQYYNGEERAKGNILERFSAQQFPDLHSELNLSSLELGDSALYFCASSVTSGRTEAFFGQGTRLTVV.

The table lists this clone with a count of one. The chain carries TRBV6-1 and TRBJ2-1; 8 bases are a match to TRBD1. V lost 11 bases to trimming and J lost 8 bases; unmatched junction nucleotides: 8. Germline V gene data show CDR1 as MNHNS and CDR2 as SASEGT. The CDR3 has 12 amino acids. CDR3 sequence (DNA): TGTGCCGGCTCTCAGGGGGCTCATGAGCAGTTCTTC. Protein sequence: CAGSQGAHEQFF.

The chain carries TRBV5-4 and TRBJ1-4; D remains unclear. The germline V gene encodes CDR1 SGHNT and CDR2 YYREEE (reference sequence). The CDR3 runs to 15 residues. Trimming removed 2 bases at V and 5 bases at J, with 13 bases between. In DNA, the CDR3 is TGTGCCAGCAGCTTTTCGTTGGACCGAAATGAAAAACTGTTTTTT. Its protein product is CASSFSLDRNEKLFF.